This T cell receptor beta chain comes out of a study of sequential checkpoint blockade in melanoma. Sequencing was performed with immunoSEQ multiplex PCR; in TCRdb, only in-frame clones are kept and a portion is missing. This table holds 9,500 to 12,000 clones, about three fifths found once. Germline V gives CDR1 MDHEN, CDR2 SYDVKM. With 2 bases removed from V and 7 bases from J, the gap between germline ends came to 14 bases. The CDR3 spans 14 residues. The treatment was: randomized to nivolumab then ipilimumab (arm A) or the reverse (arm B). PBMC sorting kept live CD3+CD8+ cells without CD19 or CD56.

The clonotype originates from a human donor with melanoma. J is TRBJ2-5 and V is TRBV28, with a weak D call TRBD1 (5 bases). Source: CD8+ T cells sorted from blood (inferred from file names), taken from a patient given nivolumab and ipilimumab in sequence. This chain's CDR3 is CASSLVSGSGTQYF. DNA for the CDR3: TGTGCCAGCAGTTTAGTTTCAGGGTCGGGGACCCAGTACTTC.